The present TCR beta chain was sequenced within a study of T cell changes during pregnancy in multiple sclerosis. Method: immunoSEQ multiplex PCR; TCRdb's copy keeps in-frame clones and lacks some. The sample yields 40,000 or so clones, over 85% seen once. CDR3 length equals 13 residues. The V and J ends lost 5 bases and 4 bases, in that order; junction bases with no gene match: 6. Germline CDR1 reads GTSNPN; CDR2 reads SVGIG (reference sequence). The chain joins TRBV30 to TRBJ1-1, with 8 bases that match TRBD1. The sequence was obtained from a female donor with multiple sclerosis, enrolled in a pregnancy study. The specimen was peripheral blood, collected before pregnancy. Here the CDR3 DNA reads TGTGCCTGGGGGACCACAGGGGGCACTGAAGCTTTCTTT. Its translation is CAWGTTGGTEAFF. Full variable domain (remainder filled in from reference TRBV30 and TRBJ1-1): SQTIHQWPATLVQPVGSPLSLECTVEGTSNPNLYWYRQAAGRGLQLLFYSVGIGQISSEVPQNLSASRPQDRQFILSSKKLLLSDSGFYLCAWGTTGGTEAFFGQGTRLTVV.